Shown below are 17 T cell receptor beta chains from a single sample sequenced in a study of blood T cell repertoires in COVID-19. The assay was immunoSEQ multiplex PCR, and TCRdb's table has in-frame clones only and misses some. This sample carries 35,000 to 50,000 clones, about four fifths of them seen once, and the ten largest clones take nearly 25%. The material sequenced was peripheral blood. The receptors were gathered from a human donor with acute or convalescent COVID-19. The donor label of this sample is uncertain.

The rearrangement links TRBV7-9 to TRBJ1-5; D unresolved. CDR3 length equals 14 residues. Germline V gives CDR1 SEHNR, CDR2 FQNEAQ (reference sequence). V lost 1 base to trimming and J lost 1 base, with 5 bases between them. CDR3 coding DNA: TGTGCCAGCAGCTTAGGGCTGAGCAATCAGCCCCAGCATTTT. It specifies CASSLGLSNQPQHF. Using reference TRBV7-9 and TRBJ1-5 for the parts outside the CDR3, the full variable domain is DTGVSQNPRHKITKRGQNVTFRCDPISEHNRLYWYRQTLGQGPEFLTYFQNEAQLEKSRLLSDRFSAERPKGSFSTLEIQRTEQGDSAMYLCASSLGLSNQPQHFGDGTRLSIL.

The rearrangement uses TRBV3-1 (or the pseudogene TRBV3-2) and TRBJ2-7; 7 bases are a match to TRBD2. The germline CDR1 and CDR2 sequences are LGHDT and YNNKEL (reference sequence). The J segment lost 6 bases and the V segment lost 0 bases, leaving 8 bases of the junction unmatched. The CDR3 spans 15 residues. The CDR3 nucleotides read TGTGCCAGCAGCCAAGATCAAGGGAGGGCCGGCGAGCAGTACTTC. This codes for CASSQDQGRAGEQYF.

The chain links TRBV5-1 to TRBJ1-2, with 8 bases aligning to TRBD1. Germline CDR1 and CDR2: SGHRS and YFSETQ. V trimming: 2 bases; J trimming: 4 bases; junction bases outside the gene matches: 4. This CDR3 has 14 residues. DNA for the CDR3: TGCGCCAGCAGCTTCGACAGGGGCGCCTATGGCTACACCTTC. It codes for CASSFDRGAYGYTF.

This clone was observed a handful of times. The CDR3 is CASSLQGTHSPLHF. As DNA, the CDR3 is TGTGCCAGCAGCTTACAGGGAACCCATTCACCCCTCCACTTT. V is TRBV9 and J is TRBJ1-6; D possibly corresponds to TRBD1 (6 bases). CDR1 and CDR2 (germline): SGDLS, YYNGEE. The CDR3 length is 14 residues. With 4 bases removed from V and 8 bases from J, the gap between germline ends came to 13 bases.

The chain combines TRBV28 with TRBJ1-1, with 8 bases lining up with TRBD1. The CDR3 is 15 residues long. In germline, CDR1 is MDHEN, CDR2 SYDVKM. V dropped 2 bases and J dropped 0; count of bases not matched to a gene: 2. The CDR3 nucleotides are TGTGCCAGCAGTTTACAGGGGGCCATGAACACTGAAGCTTTCTTT. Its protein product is CASSLQGAMNTEAFF.

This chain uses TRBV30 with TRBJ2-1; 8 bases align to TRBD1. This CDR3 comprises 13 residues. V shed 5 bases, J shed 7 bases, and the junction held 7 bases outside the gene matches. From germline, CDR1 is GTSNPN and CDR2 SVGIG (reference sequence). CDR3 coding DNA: TGTGCCTGGGACAGGGGAATCTTTAATGAGCAGTTCTTC. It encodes CAWDRGIFNEQFF.

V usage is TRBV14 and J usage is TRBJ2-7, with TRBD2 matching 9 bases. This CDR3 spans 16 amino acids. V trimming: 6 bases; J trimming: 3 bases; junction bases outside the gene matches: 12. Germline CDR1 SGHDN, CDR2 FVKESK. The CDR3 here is CASSQRAGGNVYEQYF. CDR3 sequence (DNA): TGTGCCAGCAGTCAGCGAGCGGGAGGCAACGTCTACGAGCAGTACTTC.

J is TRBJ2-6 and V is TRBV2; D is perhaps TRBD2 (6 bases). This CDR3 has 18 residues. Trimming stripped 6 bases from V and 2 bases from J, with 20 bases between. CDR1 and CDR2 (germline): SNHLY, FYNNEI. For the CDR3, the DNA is TGTGCCAGCAGCGCGAACCGGGACGGGGGACCTGGGGCCAACGTCCTGACTTTC. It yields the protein CASSANRDGGPGANVLTF.

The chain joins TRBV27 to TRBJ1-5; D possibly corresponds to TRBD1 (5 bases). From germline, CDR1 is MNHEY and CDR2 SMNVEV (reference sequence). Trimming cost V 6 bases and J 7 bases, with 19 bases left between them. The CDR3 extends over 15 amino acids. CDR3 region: CASSITPGVGQPQHF. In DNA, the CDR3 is TGTGCCAGCAGCATTACGCCGGGGGTCGGGCAGCCCCAGCATTTT.

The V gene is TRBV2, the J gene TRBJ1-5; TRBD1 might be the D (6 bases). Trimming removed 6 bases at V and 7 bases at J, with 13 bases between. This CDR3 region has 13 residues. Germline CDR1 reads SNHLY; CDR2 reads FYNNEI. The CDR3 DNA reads TGTGCCAGCAGCCTACAGGGTATCCAGCCCCAGCATTTT. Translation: CASSLQGIQPQHF.

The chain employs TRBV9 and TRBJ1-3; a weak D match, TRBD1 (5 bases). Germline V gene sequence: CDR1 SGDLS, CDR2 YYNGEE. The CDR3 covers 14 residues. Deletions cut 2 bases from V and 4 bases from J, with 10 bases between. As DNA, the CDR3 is TGTGCCAGCAGCGTTTGGGGCTGGGGAAACACCATATATTTT. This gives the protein CASSVWGWGNTIYF.

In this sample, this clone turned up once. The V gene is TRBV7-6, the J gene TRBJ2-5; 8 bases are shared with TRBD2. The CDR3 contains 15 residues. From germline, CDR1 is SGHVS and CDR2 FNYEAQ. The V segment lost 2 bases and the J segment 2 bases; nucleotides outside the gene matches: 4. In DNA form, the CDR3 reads TGTGCCAGCAGCTTAATGACTAGCGAGCAAGAGACCCAGTACTTC. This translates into CASSLMTSEQETQYF.

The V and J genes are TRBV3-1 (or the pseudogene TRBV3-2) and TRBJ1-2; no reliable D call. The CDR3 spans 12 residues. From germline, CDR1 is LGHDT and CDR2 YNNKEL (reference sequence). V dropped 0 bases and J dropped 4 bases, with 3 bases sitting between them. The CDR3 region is CASSQEAYGYTF. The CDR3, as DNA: TGTGCCAGCAGCCAAGAGGCCTATGGCTACACCTTC.

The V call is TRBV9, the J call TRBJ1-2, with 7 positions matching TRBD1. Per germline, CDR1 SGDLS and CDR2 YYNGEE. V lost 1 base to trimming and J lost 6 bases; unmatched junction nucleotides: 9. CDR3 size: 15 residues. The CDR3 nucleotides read TGTGCCAGCAGCGTAACAGGGGAGTCGGTCCATGGCTACACCTTC. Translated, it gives CASSVTGESVHGYTF.

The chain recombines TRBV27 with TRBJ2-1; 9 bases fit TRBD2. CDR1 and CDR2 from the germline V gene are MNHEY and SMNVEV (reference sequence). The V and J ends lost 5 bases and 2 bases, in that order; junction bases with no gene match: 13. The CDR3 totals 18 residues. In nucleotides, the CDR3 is TGTGCCAGCAGTCCAGGCAGGTGGACTAGCGCAACCTACAATGAGCAGTTCTTC. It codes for CASSPGRWTSATYNEQFF.

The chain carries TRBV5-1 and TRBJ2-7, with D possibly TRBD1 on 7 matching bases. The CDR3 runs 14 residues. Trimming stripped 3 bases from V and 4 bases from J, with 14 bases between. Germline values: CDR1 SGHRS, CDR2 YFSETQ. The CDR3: CASSSRGATYEQYF. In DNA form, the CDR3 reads TGCGCCAGCAGCTCCAGGGGGGCGACGTACGAGCAGTACTTC.

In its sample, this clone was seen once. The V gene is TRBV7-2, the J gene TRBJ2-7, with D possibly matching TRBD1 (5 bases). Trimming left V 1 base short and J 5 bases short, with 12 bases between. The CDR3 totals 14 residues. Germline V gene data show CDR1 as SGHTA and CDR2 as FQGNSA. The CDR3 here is CASSLGNRLHEQYF. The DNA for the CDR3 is TGTGCCAGCAGCTTAGGAAACAGGCTCCACGAGCAGTACTTC.